What follows is one T cell receptor beta chain and its context. CDR3 length: 15 amino acids. V dropped 1 base and J dropped 4; count of bases not matched to a gene: 4. Germline-derived CDR1 and CDR2 are LGHDT and YNNKEL (reference sequence). Per the original methods: Estimation of nucleated cell counts was performed using reference gene primer amplification. This table comes from immunoSEQ multiplex PCR, and its TCRdb copy is limited to in-frame clones, with some not included. That table gives V, J and clone size, and the DNA gave D and trimming. The sample lists more than 150,000 clones; approximately 87% were seen once. This sample stems from a study of blood T cell repertoires in COVID-19.

Input material: peripheral blood. The chain has TRBV3-1 (or the pseudogene TRBV3-2) and TRBJ1-5, with TRBD1 matching 7 bases. The source of this sequence is a woman aged 18-35 years who had recovered from COVID-19. The chain's CDR3 is CASSQGGTENQPQHF. The DNA of the CDR3 is TGTGCCAGCAGCCAAGGTGGGACAGAGAATCAGCCCCAGCATTTT.